This TCR beta chain was identified during a study of PD-1 blockade in classical Hodgkin lymphoma. This CDR3 region has 17 residues. Germline V gene sequence: CDR1 KGHSH, CDR2 LQKENI. J was trimmed by 10 bases and V by 3 bases; bases with no gene match: 16. Study results and caveats: Diversity similar to that of newly diagnosed patients was seen at baseline in complete responders. Repertoire differences lack defined causes, possibly disease activity or prior therapy.

Documented time point: cycle 4 day 1 (C4D1), after 6 weeks of nivolumab. Relapse was seen in all patients after autologous stem cell transplantation, and brentuximab vedotin exposure was variable. A note on this clone: Its target is unknown.

Produced via immunoSEQ multiplex PCR; TCRdb's table is partial and in-frame only. The table records about 51,000 clones, about 80% of them present only once. The genes are TRBV18 and TRBJ2-1; 9 nucleotides align to TRBD2. This specimen consisted of peripheral blood mononuclear cells (PBMCs), obtained before the fourth cycle of nivolumab. The TCR was taken from a human donor with classical Hodgkin lymphoma. The CDR3 DNA reads TGTGCCAGCTCACCCGCTATGGTGGCGGGAGGGCCCTCCGAGCAGTTCTTC. Its protein is CASSPAMVAGGPSEQFF.